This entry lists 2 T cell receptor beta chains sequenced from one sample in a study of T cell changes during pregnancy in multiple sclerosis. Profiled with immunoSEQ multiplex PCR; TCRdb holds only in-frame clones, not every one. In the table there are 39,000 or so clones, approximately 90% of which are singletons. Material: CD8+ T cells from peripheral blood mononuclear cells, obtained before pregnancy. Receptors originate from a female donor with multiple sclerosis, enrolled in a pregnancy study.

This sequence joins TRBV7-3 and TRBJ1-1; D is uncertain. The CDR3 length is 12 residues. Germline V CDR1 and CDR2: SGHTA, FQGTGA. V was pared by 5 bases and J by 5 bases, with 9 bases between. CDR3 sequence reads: CASSDGLTEAFF. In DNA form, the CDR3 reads TGTGCCAGCAGCGATGGGCTTACTGAAGCTTTCTTT.

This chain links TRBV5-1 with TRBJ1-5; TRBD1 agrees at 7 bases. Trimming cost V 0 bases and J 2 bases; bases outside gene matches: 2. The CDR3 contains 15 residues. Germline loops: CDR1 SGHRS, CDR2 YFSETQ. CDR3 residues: CASSLDTGGNQPQHF. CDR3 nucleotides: TGCGCCAGCAGCTTGGACACAGGGGGCAATCAGCCCCAGCATTTT.